This is a list of T cell receptor beta chains from one sample in a study of blood T cell repertoires in COVID-19. The repertoire was sequenced with immunoSEQ multiplex PCR; TCRdb's copy has only in-frame clones and lacks some. The sample gives some 250,000 clones, approximately 86% of which show up once; approximately 3% is in the top ten. What was sequenced was peripheral blood. All receptors come from a woman between 25 and 40 years old who had recovered from COVID-19. The CDR3 runs from the conserved cysteine through the conserved F or W.

v_gene: TRBV7-3
len: 15
CDR3aa: CASSLIAGGIETQYF

v_gene: TRBV19
len: 16
CDR3aa: CASKSKGPVGNYGYTF

v_gene: TRBV6-5
len: 13
CDR3aa: CASRGDSNYGYTF

v_gene: TRBV19
len: 14
CDR3aa: CASSTGTYYNEQFF

v_gene: TRBV30
len: 13
CDR3aa: CAWAPRGINEQFF

v_gene: TRBV3-1/TRBV3-2
len: 15
CDR3aa: CASSPQGNRGQPQHF

v_gene: TRBV24-1
len: 16
CDR3aa: CATSDFIAGQTYEQYF

v_gene: TRBV14
len: 14
CDR3aa: CASSQQRSTDTQYF

v_gene: TRBV9
len: 13
CDR3aa: CASSGEASDEQFF

v_gene: TRBV7-3
len: 15
CDR3aa: CASSLTEGANTEAFF

v_gene: TRBV11-2
len: 19
CDR3aa: CASSFELGWTQGATGELFF

v_gene: TRBV4-2
len: 18
CDR3aa: CASSPTSGGRPSTDTQYF

v_gene: TRBV27
len: 14
CDR3aa: CASNDRGSYNEQFF

v_gene: TRBV7-2
len: 17
CDR3aa: CASSLAGTGGYNSPLHF

v_gene: TRBV11-2
len: 15
CDR3aa: CASSLEGRGISEAFF

v_gene: TRBV19
len: 17
CDR3aa: CASSTPRGRNPNSPLHF

v_gene: TRBV5-1
len: 15
CDR3aa: CASSQGTGGNYGYTF

v_gene: TRBV14
len: 14
CDR3aa: CASSRLALVGELFF

v_gene: TRBV30
len: 14
CDR3aa: CAWTKQGVWETQYF

v_gene: TRBV4-2
len: 17
CDR3aa: CASSMRLAGDPTDTQYF

v_gene: TRBV7-3
len: 15
CDR3aa: CASSLEGTGVNGYTF

v_gene: TRBV2
len: 13
CDR3aa: CASSGTGSGPQHF

v_gene: TRBV6-5
len: 14
CDR3aa: CASSPDRGAYEQYF

v_gene: TRBV5-4
len: 16
CDR3aa: CASSLAYRDGANVLTF

v_gene: TRBV4-2
len: 13
CDR3aa: CASSWGGDTEAFF

v_gene: TRBV6-5
len: 15
CDR3aa: CASSYFAGGQETQYF

v_gene: TRBV5-5
len: 13
CDR3aa: CASSPDSLYEQYF

v_gene: TRBV7-6
len: 16
CDR3aa: CASSYHRDKNTGELFF

v_gene: TRBV4-2
len: 19
CDR3aa: CASSPPGGLAGSIYNEQFF

v_gene: TRBV3-1/TRBV3-2
len: 11
CDR3aa: CASVTSGTQYF

v_gene: TRBV7-3
len: 13
CDR3aa: CASSLLGPDTQYF

v_gene: TRBV11-2
len: 15
CDR3aa: CASSLDATSKDTQYF

v_gene: TRBV2
len: 16
CDR3aa: CASSGPGQLAKNIQYF

v_gene: TRBV4-3
len: 15
CDR3aa: CASSQGRLAGLPQYF

v_gene: TRBV10-2
len: 15
CDR3aa: CASGGVDYSYNEQFF

v_gene: TRBV5-4
len: 15
CDR3aa: CASSPGTGQNQPQHF

v_gene: TRBV7-2
len: 15
CDR3aa: CASSLGASGADTQYF

v_gene: TRBV18
len: 13
CDR3aa: CASSRKDRAEQYF

v_gene: TRBV5-4
len: 14
CDR3aa: CASSFDRQFNGYTF

v_gene: TRBV19
len: 15
CDR3aa: CASSMGTGEFQPQHF

v_gene: TRBV5-1
len: 13
CDR3aa: CASPGRDTGELFF

v_gene: TRBV5-1
len: 12
CDR3aa: CASSLELDTQYF

v_gene: TRBV30
len: 15
CDR3aa: CAWSANRVGVTEAFF

v_gene: TRBV12-3/TRBV12-4
len: 12
CDR3aa: CASSLGVAWAFF

v_gene: TRBV5-1
len: 15
CDR3aa: CASSLGATNYEKLFF

v_gene: TRBV18
len: 15
CDR3aa: CASSPDGQVNQPQHF

v_gene: TRBV6-5
len: 14
CDR3aa: CASSSGQGLEKLFF

v_gene: TRBV6-5
len: 14
CDR3aa: CASSRDRVADTQYF

v_gene: TRBV9
len: 14
CDR3aa: CASSVDGLGSTIYF